This TCR beta chain derives from a study of T-cell reconstitution after alpha-beta-depleted transplantation in children. In germline, CDR1 is SGHRS, CDR2 YFSETQ. Trimming removed 0 bases at V and 3 bases at J, with 7 bases between. The CDR3 is 14 residues long. Unique molecular identifiers were incorporated into the prepared TCRbeta library. TCRdb ran MiXCR on the PCR reads and lists one entry per CDR3 protein. The sample lists about 870,000 distinct CDR3 sequences, about 15% seen once, with approximately 5% in the top ten. This clonotype has only a few counts. The TCR was taken from a male patient between 5 and 17 years old who had a stem cell transplant for acute lymphoblastic leukemia, so the T cells may come from the graft donor. The starting material was PBMCs, mostly from graft donor cells, obtained 360 days after TCRalphabeta/CD19-depleted stem cell transplant. The chain carries TRBV5-1 and TRBJ2-1; D uncertain. This chain's CDR3 is CASSLDGDYNEQFF. CDR3 nucleotide sequence: TGCGCCAGCAGCTTGGACGGCGACTACAATGAGCAGTTCTTC.